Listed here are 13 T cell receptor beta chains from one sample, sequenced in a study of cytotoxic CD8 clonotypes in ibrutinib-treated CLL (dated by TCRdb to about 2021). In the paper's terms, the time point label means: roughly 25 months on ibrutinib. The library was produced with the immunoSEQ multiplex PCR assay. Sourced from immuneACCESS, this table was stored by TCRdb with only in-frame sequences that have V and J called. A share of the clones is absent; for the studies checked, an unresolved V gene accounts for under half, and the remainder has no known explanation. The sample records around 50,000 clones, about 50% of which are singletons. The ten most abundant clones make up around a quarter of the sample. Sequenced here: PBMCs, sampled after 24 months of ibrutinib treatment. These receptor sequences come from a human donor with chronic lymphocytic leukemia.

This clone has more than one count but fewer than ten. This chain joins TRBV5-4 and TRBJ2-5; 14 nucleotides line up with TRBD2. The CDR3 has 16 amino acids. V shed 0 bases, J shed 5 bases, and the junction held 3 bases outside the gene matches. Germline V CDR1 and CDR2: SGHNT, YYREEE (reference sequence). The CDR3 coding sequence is TGTGCCAGCAGCTTGGGGGGACTAGCGGGGGCTGAGACCCAGTACTTC. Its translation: CASSLGGLAGAETQYF.

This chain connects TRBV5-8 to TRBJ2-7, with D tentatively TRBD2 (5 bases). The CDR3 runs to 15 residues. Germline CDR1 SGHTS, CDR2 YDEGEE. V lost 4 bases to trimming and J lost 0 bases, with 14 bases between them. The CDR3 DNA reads TGTGCCAGCAGCCGGGTGGGAGCAAACTCCTACGAGCAGTACTTC. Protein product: CASSRVGANSYEQYF.

CDR3 coding DNA: TGTGCCAGCAGTGAACTCCCCGAGGATGGCTACACCTTC. Translated: CASSELPEDGYTF. V is TRBV2 and J is TRBJ1-2; D gene uncertain. Germline lookup yields CDR1 SNHLY and CDR2 FYNNEI. The CDR3 is 13 amino acids. V was cut by 2 bases and J by 6 bases, with 10 bases left in between.

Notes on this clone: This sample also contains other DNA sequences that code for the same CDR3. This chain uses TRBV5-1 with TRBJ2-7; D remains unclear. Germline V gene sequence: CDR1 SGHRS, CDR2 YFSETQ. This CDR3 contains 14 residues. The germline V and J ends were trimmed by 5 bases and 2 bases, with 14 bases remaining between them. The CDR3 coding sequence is TGCGCCAGCAGACCCGGGCAGGACCCCTACGAGCAGTACTTC. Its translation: CASRPGQDPYEQYF.

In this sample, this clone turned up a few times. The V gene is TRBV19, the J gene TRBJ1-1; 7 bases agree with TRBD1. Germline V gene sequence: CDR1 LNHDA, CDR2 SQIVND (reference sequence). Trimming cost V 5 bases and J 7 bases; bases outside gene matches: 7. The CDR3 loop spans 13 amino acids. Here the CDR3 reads CASSVPGQSEAFF. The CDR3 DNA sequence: TGTGCCAGTAGTGTCCCGGGACAGAGTGAAGCTTTCTTT. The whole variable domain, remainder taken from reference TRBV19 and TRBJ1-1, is DGGITQSPKYLFRKEGQNVTLSCEQNLNHDAMYWYRQDPGQGLRLIYYSQIVNDFQKGDIAEGYSVSREKKESFPLTVTSAQKNPTAFYLCASSVPGQSEAFFGQGTRLTVV.

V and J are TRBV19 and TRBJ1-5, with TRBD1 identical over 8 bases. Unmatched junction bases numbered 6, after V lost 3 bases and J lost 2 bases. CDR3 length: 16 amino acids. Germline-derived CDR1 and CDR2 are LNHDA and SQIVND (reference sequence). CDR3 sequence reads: CASSMTGEGGNQPQHF. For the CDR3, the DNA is TGTGCCAGTAGTATGACAGGGGAAGGGGGCAATCAGCCCCAGCATTTT.

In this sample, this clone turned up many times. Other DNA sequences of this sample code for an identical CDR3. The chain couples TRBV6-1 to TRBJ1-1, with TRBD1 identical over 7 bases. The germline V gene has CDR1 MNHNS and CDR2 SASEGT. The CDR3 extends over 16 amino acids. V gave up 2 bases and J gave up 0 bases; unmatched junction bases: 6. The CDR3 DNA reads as TGTGCCAGCAGTGAAAGAACAGGGGCAATGAACACTGAAGCTTTCTTT. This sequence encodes CASSERTGAMNTEAFF.

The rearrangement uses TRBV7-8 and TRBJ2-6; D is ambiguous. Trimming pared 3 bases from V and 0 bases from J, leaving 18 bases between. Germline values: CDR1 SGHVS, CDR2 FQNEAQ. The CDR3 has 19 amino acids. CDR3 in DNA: TGTGCCAGCAGCTTGGGCCAGAATCTACTAAGCTCTGGGGCCAACGTCCTGACTTTC. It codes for CASSLGQNLLSSGANVLTF.

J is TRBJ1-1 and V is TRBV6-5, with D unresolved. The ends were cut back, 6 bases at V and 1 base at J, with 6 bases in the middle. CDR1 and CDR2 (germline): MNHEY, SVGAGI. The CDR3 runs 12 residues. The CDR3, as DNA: TGTGCCAGCAGGCGGCCGAACACTGAAGCTTTCTTT. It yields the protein CASRRPNTEAFF.

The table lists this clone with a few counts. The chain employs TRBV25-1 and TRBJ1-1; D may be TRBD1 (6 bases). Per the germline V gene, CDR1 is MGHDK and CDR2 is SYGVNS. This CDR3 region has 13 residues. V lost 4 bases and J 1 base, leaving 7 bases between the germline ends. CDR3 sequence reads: CASSGGQNTEAFF. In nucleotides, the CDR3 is TGTGCCAGCAGTGGGGGACAGAACACTGAAGCTTTCTTT.

Here the CDR3 reads CASSIDSSYEQYF. In nucleotides, the CDR3 is TGTGCCAGCAGTATAGACAGCTCCTACGAGCAGTACTTC. The rearrangement uses TRBV6-6 and TRBJ2-7; D perhaps matches TRBD1 (5 bases). Trimming cost V 5 bases and J 0 bases, with 8 bases left between them. The CDR3 is 13 residues long. Germline CDR1 MNHNY, CDR2 SVGAGI (reference sequence).

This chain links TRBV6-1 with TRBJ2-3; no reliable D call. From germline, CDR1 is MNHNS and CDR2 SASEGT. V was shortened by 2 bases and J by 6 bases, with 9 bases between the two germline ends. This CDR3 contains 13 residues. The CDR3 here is CASSERSRDTQYF. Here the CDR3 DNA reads TGTGCCAGCAGTGAACGCTCCCGCGATACGCAGTATTTT.

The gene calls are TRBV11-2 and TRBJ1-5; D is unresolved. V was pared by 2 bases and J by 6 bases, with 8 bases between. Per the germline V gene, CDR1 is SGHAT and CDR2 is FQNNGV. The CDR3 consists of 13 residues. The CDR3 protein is CASSLNARQPQHF. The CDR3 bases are TGTGCCAGCAGCTTAAATGCCCGTCAGCCCCAGCATTTT. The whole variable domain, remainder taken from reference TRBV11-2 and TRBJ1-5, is EAGVAQSPRYKIIEKRQSVAFWCNPISGHATLYWYQQILGQGPKLLIQFQNNGVVDDSQLPKDRFSAERLKGVDSTLKIQPAKLEDSAVYLCASSLNARQPQHFGDGTRLSIL.